These T cell receptor beta chains were read from a single sample in a study of blood T cells in healthy people across ages. Using its own MiXCR run on the 5' RACE reads, TCRdb lists one record per CDR3 protein. This sample yields over 600,000 distinct CDR3 sequences, of which around 50% are seen a single time; roughly 25% belongs to the top ten. The sample was blood. Source of these receptors: a man in his forties or fifties in good health. Both conserved end residues are part of each CDR3. The D gene is left open where the match is weak. Only part of the rows carry a size: once, few, many, or a class if the clone is expanded.

>-|TRBJ2-5|TRBV24-1|16|-
TGTGCCACCAGTGCAATGACCGGAGGGAGCCAAGAGACCCAGTACTTC
CATSAMTGGSQETQYF
>few|TRBJ2-3|TRBV24-1|17|-
TGTGCCACCAGTGACCCCACCCTAGGGCACCGCACAGATACGCAGTATTTT
CATSDPTLGHRTDTQYF
>-|TRBJ2-5|TRBV28|14|-
TGTGCCAGCAGTCCGGGGGTCCTCCAAGAGACCCAGTACTTC
CASSPGVLQETQYF
>-|TRBJ1-6|TRBV14|17|-
TGTGCCAGCAGCCTCCGAGGAAGAGGCGCGCGGGTCGTGGCCCTCCACTTT
CASSLRGRGARVVALHF
>-|TRBJ2-7|TRBV7-2|14|TRBD1
TGTGCCAGTTCCCGGGACAGTAGAGCCTACGAGCAGTACTTC
CASSRDSRAYEQYF
>-|TRBJ1-5|TRBV2|14|-
TGTGCCAGCAGTGTAGGGCTGAGCAATCAGCCCCAGCATTTT
CASSVGLSNQPQHF
>-|TRBJ2-4|TRBV27|17|-
TGTGCCAGCAGTTTATTTTGGCCACTCACAGCCAAAAACATTCAGTACTTC
CASSLFWPLTAKNIQYF
>-|TRBJ2-3|TRBV4-2|17|-
TGTGCCAGCAGCCAAGAAGTAGGAGGATCTAGCACAGATACGCAGTATTTT
CASSQEVGGSSTDTQYF
>-|TRBJ2-1|TRBV10-3|16|-
TGTGCCATCAGTGAGTCTGAAAACCAGTCTGGGAATGAGCAGTTCTTC
CAISESENQSGNEQFF
>-|TRBJ1-5|TRBV20-1|17|-
TGCAGTGCTAGAGATCTCAACCGGGACTCATACAATCAGCCCCAGCATTTT
CSARDLNRDSYNQPQHF
>few|TRBJ1-1|TRBV12-3/TRBV12-4|14|-
TGTGCCAGCCCCGGGGACGTTATGAACACTGAAGCTTTCTTT
CASPGDVMNTEAFF
>-|TRBJ1-2|TRBV28|15|TRBD1
TGTGCCAGCAGTTTAGCAGGGGGCGCGGTCTATGGCTACACCTTC
CASSLAGGAVYGYTF
>few|TRBJ1-1|TRBV27|13|-
TGTGCCAGCAGCGGACAGTACTCCACTGAAGCTTTCTTT
CASSGQYSTEAFF
>-|TRBJ2-5|TRBV6-5|15|TRBD1
TGTGCCAGCAGTACTAGACAGGGGGGAAAAGAGACCCAGTACTTC
CASSTRQGGKETQYF
>-|TRBJ1-4|TRBV27|15|-
TGTGCCAGCAGTTTCTTGGGACCGCTAAATGAAAAACTGTTTTTT
CASSFLGPLNEKLFF
>-|TRBJ2-7|TRBV12-3/TRBV12-4|15|TRBD2
TGTGCCAGCAGCTGGACTAGCGGGGGCTCCTACGAGCAGTACTTC
CASSWTSGGSYEQYF
>-|TRBJ2-7|TRBV7-2|12|-
TGTGCCAGCAGCCCCCACTTGAACGAGCAGTACTTC
CASSPHLNEQYF
>few|TRBJ2-7|TRBV28|13|TRBD1
TGTGCCGGACAGACAGGGTTGGGGTACGAGCAGTACTTC
CAGQTGLGYEQYF
>-|TRBJ1-1|TRBV27|13|-
TGTGCCAGCAGTTTTGCCGGTTCCACTGAAGCTTTCTTT
CASSFAGSTEAFF
>few|TRBJ1-2|TRBV6-2/TRBV6-3|14|-
TGTGCCACCGTAGGAGGCCAGGGCGTCTATGGCTACACCTTC
CATVGGQGVYGYTF
>-|TRBJ1-1|TRBV7-9|14|-
TGTGCCAGCAGCTTAGGGGATTCGGTGGGTGAAGCTTTCTTT
CASSLGDSVGEAFF
>few|TRBJ2-5|TRBV29-1|13|-
TGCAGCGCTGAACCATTATCTCAAGAGACCCAGTACTTC
CSAEPLSQETQYF
>-|TRBJ2-7|TRBV28|15|TRBD1
TGTGCCAGCAGTTTAAAAGACAGGGTGATCTACGAGCAGTACTTC
CASSLKDRVIYEQYF
>-|TRBJ1-2|TRBV6-5|12|-
TGTGCCAGCAGTCCCTGGGGCGGTGGCTACACCTTC
CASSPWGGGYTF
>few|TRBJ2-7|TRBV29-1|12|TRBD2
TGCAGCGTTGAGGCTAGCGGGTACGAGCAGTACTTC
CSVEASGYEQYF
>-|TRBJ2-5|TRBV15|16|TRBD2
TGTGCCACCAGCGCCCGGGGAGTAGCGGGGCTGGGTCCCCAGTACTTC
CATSARGVAGLGPQYF
>many|TRBJ2-1|TRBV29-1|13|-
TGCAGCGTTGTGGATACATCTTACAATGAGCAGTTCTTC
CSVVDTSYNEQFF
>-|TRBJ1-6|TRBV11-3|16|-
TGTGTCAGCAGCTTTAATCAGGGAACCTATAATTCACCCCTCCACTTT
CVSSFNQGTYNSPLHF
>-|TRBJ2-1|TRBV6-5|13|-
TGTGCCAGCAGTTACTCGACGTCCCCCCCTCAGTTCTTC
CASSYSTSPPQFF
>-|TRBJ2-4|TRBV3-1|15|-
TGTGCCAGCAGCCAGGACACAGTAGCCAAAAACATTCAGTACTTC
CASSQDTVAKNIQYF
>-|TRBJ2-7|TRBV7-2|12|-
TGTGCCAGCAGCTTTCCCCCCTCCGAGCAGTACTTC
CASSFPPSEQYF
>-|TRBJ2-1|TRBV11-2|15|-
TGTGCCAGCAGCTTAGGCGGGGGCAGAACCAATGAGCAGTTCTTC
CASSLGGGRTNEQFF
>few|TRBJ1-2|TRBV20-1|12|-
TGCAGTTCGATGGCGACCGCCCGCGGCTACACCTTC
CSSMATARGYTF
>once|TRBJ1-1|TRBV25-1|11|-
TGTGCCAGCAGTGAGGAGAATGAAGCTTTCTTT
CASSEENEAFF
>-|TRBJ2-5|TRBV9|16|TRBD2
TGTGCCAGCAGCCCCCGGCTAGCGGGACTTGGAGAGACCCAGTACTTC
CASSPRLAGLGETQYF
>-|TRBJ1-2|TRBV27|13|-
TGTGCCAGCAGATTCCGGGGGCCTTATGGCTACACCTTC
CASRFRGPYGYTF
>-|TRBJ2-7|TRBV3-1|16|TRBD2
TGTGCCAGCAGCCCAAGCGGGGGGCCCAGCTCCTACGAGCAGTACTTC
CASSPSGGPSSYEQYF
>-|TRBJ2-7|TRBV2|19|TRBD2
TGTGCCAGCAGGCCTGAATTCGAGCGGGAGGGACTCCGGGCGTACGAGCAGTACTTC
CASRPEFEREGLRAYEQYF
>-|TRBJ1-1|TRBV7-2|11|-
TGTGCCAGCAGCTTAGTTTCTGAAGCTTTCTTT
CASSLVSEAFF
>-|TRBJ1-2|TRBV5-1|14|TRBD1
TGCGCCAGCAGCACCGGGACAGGGTATTATGGCTACACCTTC
CASSTGTGYYGYTF
>-|TRBJ2-3|TRBV4-1|16|-
TGCGCCAGCAGCCAAGAGAGAGTAGTAGCGACAGATACGCAGTATTTT
CASSQERVVATDTQYF
>-|TRBJ2-6|TRBV4-3|17|TRBD1
TGCGCCAGCAGCCCCGGGACAGTAGCCTCTGGGGCCAACGTCCTGACTTTC
CASSPGTVASGANVLTF